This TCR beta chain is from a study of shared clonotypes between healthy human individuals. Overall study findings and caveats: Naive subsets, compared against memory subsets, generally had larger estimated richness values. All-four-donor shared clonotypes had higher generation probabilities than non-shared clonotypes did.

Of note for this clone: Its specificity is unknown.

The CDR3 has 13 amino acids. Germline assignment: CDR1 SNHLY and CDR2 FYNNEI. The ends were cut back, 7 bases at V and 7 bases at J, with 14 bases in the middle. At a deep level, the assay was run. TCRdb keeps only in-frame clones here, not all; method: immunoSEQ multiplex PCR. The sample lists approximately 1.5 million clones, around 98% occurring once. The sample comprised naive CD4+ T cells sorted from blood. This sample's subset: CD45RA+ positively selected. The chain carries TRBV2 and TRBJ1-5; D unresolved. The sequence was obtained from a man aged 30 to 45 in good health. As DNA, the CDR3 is TGTGCCAGCACCCTAGAAGCGGGGCAGCCCCAGCATTTT. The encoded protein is CASTLEAGQPQHF.